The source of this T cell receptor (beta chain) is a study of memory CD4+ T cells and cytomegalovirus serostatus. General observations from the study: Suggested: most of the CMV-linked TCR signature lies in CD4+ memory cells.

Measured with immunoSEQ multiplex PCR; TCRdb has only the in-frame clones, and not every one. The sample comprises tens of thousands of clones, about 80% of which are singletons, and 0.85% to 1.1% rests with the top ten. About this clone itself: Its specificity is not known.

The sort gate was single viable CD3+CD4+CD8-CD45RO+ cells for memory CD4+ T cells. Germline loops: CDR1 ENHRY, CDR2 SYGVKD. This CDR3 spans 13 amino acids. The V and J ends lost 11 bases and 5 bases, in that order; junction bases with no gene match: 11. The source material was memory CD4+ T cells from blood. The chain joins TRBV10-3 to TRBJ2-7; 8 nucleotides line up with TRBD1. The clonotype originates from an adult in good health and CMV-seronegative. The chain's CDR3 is CASTPTGVDEQYF. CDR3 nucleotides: TGTGCCTCGACCCCGACAGGGGTCGACGAGCAGTACTTC.